These 24 T cell receptor beta chains originate from one sample sequenced in a study of shared clonotypes between healthy human individuals. The assay was immunoSEQ multiplex PCR, and TCRdb's table has in-frame clones only and misses some. The sample records millions of clones, 90% to 95% being singletons. Sequencing used naive CD4+ T cells from PBMCs. Described subset: CD45RA+ positively selected. These receptors were taken from a man aged 18 to 35 in good health. Some clones in this sample may be carry-over from other donors' samples.

The V and J genes are TRBV7-9 and TRBJ2-7; 12 bases are a match to TRBD1. Trimming cost V 0 bases and J 7 bases; bases outside gene matches: 4. Per the germline V gene, CDR1 is SEHNR and CDR2 is FQNEAQ (reference sequence). This CDR3 region has 15 residues. CDR3 amino acids: CASSLAGTGGGEQYF. Written as DNA, the CDR3 is TGTGCCAGCAGCTTAGCCGGGACAGGGGGCGGTGAGCAGTACTTC. Filled out from reference TRBV7-9 and TRBJ2-7, the complete variable domain reads DTGVSQNPRHKITKRGQNVTFRCDPISEHNRLYWYRQTLGQGPEFLTYFQNEAQLEKSRLLSDRFSAERPKGSFSTLEIQRTEQGDSAMYLCASSLAGTGGGEQYFGPGTRLTVT.

The chain employs TRBV27 and TRBJ2-3; 12 nucleotides agree with TRBD2. The CDR3 runs to 16 residues. Germline CDR1 is MNHEY and CDR2 is SMNVEV (reference sequence). V gave up 6 bases and J gave up 3 bases; unmatched junction bases: 7. The CDR3 bases are TGTGCCAGCAGGCGTCTAGCGGGAGGGGGGACAGATACGCAGTATTTT. Translating it yields CASRRLAGGGTDTQYF.

The genes are TRBV18 and TRBJ1-5, with D unclear. The CDR3 is 14 amino acids. The germline CDR1 and CDR2 sequences are KGHSH and LQKENI. V lost 6 bases and J lost 1, with 10 bases in between. CDR3 sequence: CASSRTSSNQPQHF. In DNA, the CDR3 is TGTGCCAGCTCCCGGACGTCAAGCAATCAGCCCCAGCATTTT.

The chain links TRBV30 to TRBJ2-7, with 15 bases fitting TRBD2. In germline, CDR1 is GTSNPN, CDR2 SVGIG (reference sequence). This CDR3 comprises 19 residues. Trimming cost V 3 bases and J 0 bases; bases outside gene matches: 12. CDR3 sequence reads: CAWRFRTSGRGGLSYEQYF. Here the CDR3 DNA reads TGTGCCTGGAGATTCAGGACTAGCGGGAGGGGGGGACTCTCCTACGAGCAGTACTTC.

This CDR3 is CASAKGSYEQYF. DNA of the CDR3: TGTGCTAGTGCCAAGGGGTCCTACGAGCAGTACTTC. The chain joins TRBV12-5 to TRBJ2-7, with D maybe TRBD1 (5 bases). This CDR3 has 12 residues. Germline V gene lookup returns CDR1 LGHNT and CDR2 FRNRAP. Deletions cut 7 bases from V and 1 base from J, with 8 bases between.

The count of this clone is one. The sample holds other DNA sequences that translate to the same CDR3. The chain joins TRBV29-1 to TRBJ2-3; maybe TRBD2 (5 bases). CDR1 and CDR2 (germline): SQVTM, ANQGSEA. The CDR3 covers 12 residues. Trimming shortened V by 4 bases and J by 4 bases, and 9 bases separated the two germline ends. CDR3 in DNA: TGCAGCGTTGTGTCGGGGTCAGATACGCAGTATTTT. Translated, it gives CSVVSGSDTQYF.

The gene calls are TRBV27 and TRBJ1-1, with TRBD1 matching 7 bases. The CDR3 has 14 amino acids. Trimming at V came to 8 bases and at J to 8 bases, leaving 14 bases not matched to a gene. Germline CDR1 MNHEY, CDR2 SMNVEV (reference sequence). CDR3 bases: TGTGCCAGCCTCCGGGACAGAACCGCTCTAGAAGCTTTCTTT. Its translation: CASLRDRTALEAFF.

The V call is TRBV5-1, the J call TRBJ2-5; D gene unclear. The CDR3 is 10 residues long. The V gene lost 6 bases and the J gene lost 9 bases, with 9 bases spanning the gap. Per germline, CDR1 SGHRS and CDR2 YFSETQ. The CDR3 protein is CASTPQAQYF. CDR3 sequence (DNA): TGCGCCAGCACCCCCCAGGCCCAGTACTTC.

The V gene is TRBV9, the J gene TRBJ2-3; 8 bases agree with TRBD1. CDR1 SGDLS and CDR2 YYNGEE come from the germline V gene. The CDR3 is 15 amino acids. With 5 bases clipped from V and 2 bases from J, the junction kept 7 bases outside the gene matches. Written as DNA, the CDR3 is TGTGCCAGCAGGCCGACAGGGGCTACCACAGATACGCAGTATTTT. Protein: CASRPTGATTDTQYF.

Only a few counts were recorded for this clone. V gene TRBV11-2 combines with J gene TRBJ2-7; tentatively, D is TRBD1 (6 bases). The CDR3 is made up of 18 amino acids. Germline loops: CDR1 SGHAT, CDR2 FQNNGV. V shed 5 bases and J shed 2 bases, with 25 bases lying between them. The CDR3 is CASSPLDRKSYRPYEQYF. CDR3 DNA: TGTGCCAGCAGCCCCCTGGACAGAAAATCATACAGACCCTACGAGCAGTACTTC.

This clone showed up just a few times. The V call is TRBV7-9, the J call TRBJ1-2; D is undetermined. This CDR3 contains 13 residues. Germline V CDR1 and CDR2: SEHNR, FQNEAQ (reference sequence). Deletions cut 1 base from V and 8 bases from J, with 11 bases between. The CDR3, as DNA: TGTGCCAGCAGCTTAGTACGCGTTCAGGGCTACACCTTC. Protein: CASSLVRVQGYTF.

The J gene is TRBJ2-3, the V gene TRBV5-1; no firm D call. CDR3 length: 16 amino acids. Trimming removed 1 base at V and 4 bases at J, with 16 bases between. Per the germline V gene, CDR1 is SGHRS and CDR2 is YFSETQ. The CDR3, as DNA: TGCGCCAGCAGCTTGATAGGCCTTCTACTCGCAGATACGCAGTATTTT. Its translation: CASSLIGLLLADTQYF.

V usage is TRBV7-2 and J usage is TRBJ2-5; weak D call: TRBD2 (6 bases). Germline CDR1 reads SGHTA; CDR2 reads FQGNSA. This CDR3 has 15 amino acids. The V and J ends lost 0 bases and 5 bases respectively, with 13 bases between them. The CDR3 DNA reads TGTGCCAGCAGCTTAGCGGGTGCTAGCGCGGAGACCCAGTACTTC. Translation: CASSLAGASAETQYF.

V gene TRBV7-2 combines with J gene TRBJ1-5; no firm D call. CDR1 is SGHTA, CDR2 FQGNSA, per germline. The V gene lost 5 bases and the J gene lost 5 bases, with 10 bases spanning the gap. This CDR3 has 13 residues. The CDR3 is CASSAHLDQPQHF. The CDR3 DNA follows: TGTGCCAGCAGCGCCCATTTAGATCAGCCCCAGCATTTT.

To note about this clone: This sample includes further DNA sequences coding for the same CDR3. The chain employs TRBV6-5 and TRBJ2-7, with TRBD2 matching 7 bases. Germline trimming cut 0 bases from V and 2 bases from J; bases unmatched to any gene: 4. There are 15 residues in the CDR3. Germline V lookup: CDR1 MNHEY, CDR2 SVGAGI. CDR3 nucleotide sequence: TGTGCCAGCAGTTACTCGGGGAGGGGACCCTACGAGCAGTACTTC. Protein product: CASSYSGRGPYEQYF.

The CDR3 spells CASSPRGGTNTGELFF. The CDR3 nucleotides read TGTGCCAGTAGTCCCAGAGGGGGCACCAACACCGGGGAGCTGTTTTTT. The chain recombines TRBV19 with TRBJ2-2; 7 bases are shared with TRBD1. V lost 5 bases, J lost 2 bases, and 8 bases stayed unmatched. Germline lookup yields CDR1 LNHDA and CDR2 SQIVND (reference sequence). The CDR3 runs to 16 residues.

The J gene is TRBJ1-2, the V gene TRBV5-4; possible D gene TRBD1, 5 bases. The CDR3 consists of 14 residues. The ends were cut back, 0 bases at V and 5 bases at J, with 11 bases in the middle. Germline CDR1 SGHNT, CDR2 YYREEE (reference sequence). This CDR3 is CASSLAAGLYGYTF. The CDR3 bases are TGTGCCAGCAGCTTGGCGGCAGGGCTGTATGGCTACACCTTC.

This rearrangement joins TRBV29-1 to TRBJ2-5; D unresolved. V was clipped by 7 bases and J by 2 bases, with 14 bases between them. The CDR3 extends over 13 amino acids. Germline V gene lookup returns CDR1 SQVTM and CDR2 ANQGSEA. CDR3 loop: CSAGPTQQETQYF. CDR3 nucleotide sequence: TGCAGCGCCGGCCCTACACAGCAAGAGACCCAGTACTTC.

The V gene is TRBV2, the J gene TRBJ2-1, with 7 positions matching TRBD2. The CDR3 covers 15 residues. Losses at the gene ends were 4 bases for V and 0 bases for J; bases not matched to a gene: 3. Germline CDR1 reads SNHLY; CDR2 reads FYNNEI. The CDR3 spells CASSVRDYSYNEQFF. CDR3 coding DNA: TGTGCCAGCAGTGTTAGGGACTACTCCTACAATGAGCAGTTCTTC. Together with reference TRBV2 and TRBJ2-1, the CDR3 gives the full variable domain: EPEVTQTPSHQVTQMGQEVILRCVPISNHLYFYWYRQILGQKVEFLVSFYNNEISEKSEIFDDQFSVERPDGSNFTLKIRSTKLEDSAMYFCASSVRDYSYNEQFFGPGTRLTVL.

On this clone: The same CDR3 is also encoded by other DNA sequences in this sample. This chain links TRBV15 with TRBJ2-7; D gene unclear. V dropped 0 bases and J dropped 2 bases, with 5 bases sitting between them. The CDR3 runs to 13 residues. Germline V gene data show CDR1 as LNHNV and CDR2 as YYDKDF (reference sequence). DNA for the CDR3: TGTGCCACCAGCAGAGACAGGACCTACGAGCAGTACTTC. Translated, it gives CATSRDRTYEQYF.

The chain uses TRBV7-2 and TRBJ2-7; D may be TRBD1 or TRBD2 (6 bases each). Per the germline V gene, CDR1 is SGHTA and CDR2 is FQGNSA. Trimming pared 1 base from V and 3 bases from J, leaving 13 bases between. This CDR3 spans 15 amino acids. CDR3 residues: CASSLEGGLGYEQYF. Written as DNA, the CDR3 is TGTGCCAGCAGCTTAGAAGGGGGGCTAGGCTACGAGCAGTACTTC. Based on the CDR3 plus reference TRBV7-2 and TRBJ2-7, the full variable domain is GAGVSQSPSNKVTEKGKDVELRCDPISGHTALYWYRQSLGQGLEFLIYFQGNSAPDKSGLPSDRFSAERTGGSVSTLTIQRTQQEDSAVYLCASSLEGGLGYEQYFGPGTRLTVT.

The chain joins TRBV29-1 to TRBJ1-4; no clear D gene. The length of the CDR3 is 13 residues. Per germline, CDR1 SQVTM and CDR2 ANQGSEA. V lost 4 bases and J lost 4, with 10 bases in between. The chain's CDR3 is CSVGRRDNEKLFF. In nucleotides, the CDR3 is TGCAGCGTTGGGCGGAGAGATAATGAAAAACTGTTTTTT.

The rearrangement joins TRBV6-1 to TRBJ2-5; 7 bases are a match to TRBD1. V lost 8 bases, J lost 2 bases, and 8 bases stayed unmatched. This CDR3 comprises 14 residues. CDR1 is MNHNS, CDR2 SASEGT, per germline. The CDR3 loop is CASGKRTGQETQYF. The CDR3 DNA reads TGTGCCAGCGGAAAACGGACAGGTCAAGAGACCCAGTACTTC.

The V gene is TRBV6-1, the J gene TRBJ2-7; D gene uncertain. This CDR3 spans 14 amino acids. The germline V gene encodes CDR1 MNHNS and CDR2 SASEGT. The ends were cut back, 6 bases at V and 6 bases at J, with 18 bases in the middle. CDR3 in amino acids: CASSRAYNPSEQYF. In nucleotides, the CDR3 is TGTGCCAGCAGCCGTGCCTATAACCCATCCGAGCAGTACTTC.